A single sample gave rise to the 26 T cell receptor beta chains below, sequenced in a study of chemoradiotherapy in HPV16-positive cancers. This table comes from immunoSEQ multiplex PCR, and its TCRdb copy is limited to in-frame clones, with some not included. The data contain more than 9,500 clones, around 78% of them singletons. The sample was gathered from a patient who underwent chemoradiotherapy. The receptors were gathered from a human donor with HPV-associated anogenital cancer.

This sequence joins TRBV4-3 and TRBJ1-1; TRBD1 is a possible D gene (6 bases). Deletions cut 1 base from V and 1 base from J, with 7 bases between. CDR1 is LGHNA and CDR2 is YSLEER in the germline V gene. This CDR3 comprises 14 residues. CDR3 nucleotide sequence: TGCGCCAGCAGCCAAGTGACAGGGAACACTGAAGCTTTCTTT. This codes for CASSQVTGNTEAFF.

The chain combines TRBV6-1 with TRBJ2-1; a weak D match, TRBD2 (5 bases). The germline gives CDR1 MNHNS, CDR2 SASEGT. There are 11 residues in the CDR3. The ends were cut back, 10 bases at V and 9 bases at J, with 13 bases in the middle. CDR3 in amino acids: CATQRRGEQFF. CDR3 sequence (DNA): TGTGCCACCCAGAGACGGGGTGAGCAGTTCTTC.

The CDR3 DNA sequence: TGTGCCAGCTCACCAGAGAGAAACATGAACACTGAAGCTTTCTTT. Encoded protein: CASSPERNMNTEAFF. The chain joins TRBV18 to TRBJ1-1; D gene uncertain. The germline V gene encodes CDR1 KGHSH and CDR2 LQKENI. V dropped 2 bases and J dropped 0 bases, with 10 bases sitting between them. The CDR3 is made up of 15 amino acids.

The rearrangement joins TRBV9 to TRBJ2-2; tentative D call: TRBD2 (6 bases). Trimming cost V 0 bases and J 0 bases, with 9 bases left between them. The germline V gene has CDR1 SGDLS and CDR2 YYNGEE. CDR3 length equals 16 residues. CDR3 DNA: TGTGCCAGCAGCGTAGGCGGCGGGGCGAACACCGGGGAGCTGTTTTTT. Its translation: CASSVGGGANTGELFF.

This clone has a single count. The chain joins TRBV5-1 to TRBJ1-1; D remains unclear. With 0 bases removed from V and 3 bases from J, the gap between germline ends came to 12 bases. There are 15 residues in the CDR3. The germline CDR1 and CDR2 sequences are SGHRS and YFSETQ. The CDR3 DNA sequence: TGCGCCAGCAGCTTGGGGAGGTTGGTGGACACTGAAGCTTTCTTT. Encoded protein: CASSLGRLVDTEAFF.

The chain recombines TRBV7-2 with TRBJ2-5; a possible D gene is TRBD2 (7 bases). The CDR3 runs to 14 residues. Germline-derived CDR1 and CDR2 are SGHTA and FQGNSA. V was pared by 7 bases and J by 4 bases, with 16 bases between. This chain's CDR3 is CASTRGGGAETQYF. The CDR3 DNA reads TGTGCCAGCACCCGCGGGGGCGGGGCAGAGACCCAGTACTTC. The full variable domain, with the rest looked up from reference TRBV7-2 and TRBJ2-5, is GAGVSQSPSNKVTEKGKDVELRCDPISGHTALYWYRQSLGQGLEFLIYFQGNSAPDKSGLPSDRFSAERTGGSVSTLTIQRTQQEDSAVYLCASTRGGGAETQYFGPGTRLLVL.

This chain links TRBV28 with TRBJ2-5, with D perhaps matching TRBD2 (6 bases). Near its end, the DNA agrees better with TRBJ2-7, so the J call may be wrong. Per the germline V gene, CDR1 is MDHEN and CDR2 is SYDVKM. The length of the CDR3 is 15 residues. DNA of the CDR3: TGTGCCAGCACCCGGCCCGGGGGACGCTCCTACGAGCAGTACTTC. Amino acids: CASTRPGGRSYEQYF.

This clone was found once. The V call is TRBV30, the J call TRBJ1-6; D unresolved. The germline V gene has CDR1 GTSNPN and CDR2 SVGIG (reference sequence). V was trimmed by 2 bases and J by 7 bases, leaving 3 bases between them. This CDR3 contains 11 residues. DNA of the CDR3: TGTGCCTGGAGTCAGAATTCACCCCTCCACTTT. Protein product: CAWSQNSPLHF.

Only one count was recorded for this clone. This chain joins TRBV5-4 and TRBJ2-5, with 8 bases that match TRBD2. Germline assignment: CDR1 SGHNT and CDR2 YYREEE (reference sequence). V shed 1 base and J 5 bases; nucleotides not matched to a gene: 4. The CDR3 covers 14 residues. For the CDR3, the DNA is TGTGCCAGCAGCTTGCGGGGGGGTGGCGAGACCCAGTACTTC. This translates into CASSLRGGGETQYF.

The V gene is TRBV7-8, the J gene TRBJ1-1; no clear D. Germline CDR1 reads SGHVS; CDR2 reads FQNEAQ. The length of the CDR3 is 14 residues. The V end was cut by 5 bases, the J end by 1 base, with 11 bases between. The chain's CDR3 is CASSTSVGNTEAFF. In DNA, the CDR3 is TGTGCCAGCAGCACCAGCGTCGGGAACACTGAAGCTTTCTTT.

A single count supports this clone. The same CDR3 is also encoded by other DNA sequences in this sample. This chain uses TRBV4-1 with TRBJ1-5; D unclear. V was shortened by 4 bases and J by 7 bases, with 17 bases between the two germline ends. The germline CDR1 and CDR2 sequences are MGHRA and YSYEKL. The CDR3 sequence is 15 residues long. CDR3 in DNA: TGCGCCAGCAGCCTCCACGATAGCCTCAGGCAGCCCCAGCATTTT. Its protein product is CASSLHDSLRQPQHF.

This rearrangement joins TRBV5-4 to TRBJ1-3; tentative D call: TRBD1 (6 bases). V was trimmed by 4 bases and J by 8 bases, leaving 19 bases between them. The CDR3 is 15 amino acids. CDR1 is SGHNT, CDR2 YYREEE, per germline (reference sequence). The chain's CDR3 is CASSPATGDVHTIYF. For the CDR3, the DNA is TGTGCCAGCAGCCCCGCGACAGGAGATGTGCACACCATATATTTT.

CDR3 residues: CASGGRKLNQPQHF. CDR3 DNA sequence: TGTGCCAGCGGGGGTAGAAAGCTTAATCAGCCCCAGCATTTT. The chain recombines TRBV2 with TRBJ1-5, with TRBD1 as a possible D gene (5 bases). The CDR3 has 14 amino acids. Trimming took off 8 bases at V and 4 bases at J, with 15 bases between the two ends. Per germline, CDR1 SNHLY and CDR2 FYNNEI. The entire variable domain, with the rest obtained from reference TRBV2 and TRBJ1-5, is as follows: EPEVTQTPSHQVTQMGQEVILRCVPISNHLYFYWYRQILGQKVEFLVSFYNNEISEKSEIFDDQFSVERPDGSNFTLKIRSTKLEDSAMYFCASGGRKLNQPQHFGDGTRLSIL.

The chain has TRBV6-5 and TRBJ1-2, with a possible D match to TRBD1 (6 bases). Germline assignment: CDR1 MNHEY and CDR2 SVGAGI. V lost 0 bases and J lost 6, with 14 bases in between. This CDR3 region has 15 residues. CDR3 DNA: TGTGCCAGCAGTTACTCGAGGACAGTAAGGCATGGCTACACCTTC. Amino acid sequence: CASSYSRTVRHGYTF.

The chain employs TRBV27 and TRBJ1-6; 7 bases fit TRBD1. CDR3 length: 15 amino acids. Germline CDR1 is MNHEY and CDR2 is SMNVEV (reference sequence). The junction had 9 bases not matched to a gene; V was cut back by 5 bases and J by 8 bases. CDR3 amino acids: CASSPRQGSYSPLHF. The CDR3 DNA reads as TGTGCCAGCAGTCCCCGACAGGGTAGTTATTCACCCCTCCACTTT.

The chain recombines TRBV6-5 with TRBJ2-2; no clear D. The ends were cut back, 0 bases at V and 3 bases at J, with 8 bases in the middle. This CDR3 comprises 15 residues. Germline V gives CDR1 MNHEY, CDR2 SVGAGI. CDR3 amino acids: CASSYSGLDTGELFF. As DNA, the CDR3 is TGTGCCAGCAGTTACTCGGGTCTGGACACCGGGGAGCTGTTTTTT.

The gene calls are TRBV10-3 and TRBJ2-5; 13 positions match TRBD2. This CDR3 has 14 residues. Per germline, CDR1 ENHRY and CDR2 SYGVKD. The ends lost 9 bases at V and 0 bases at J; junction bases unmatched: 1. The CDR3 sequence: CAIGLAGDQETQYF. CDR3 DNA: TGTGCCATTGGACTAGCGGGGGACCAAGAGACCCAGTACTTC.

V and J are TRBV11-3 and TRBJ1-2, with D possibly being TRBD1 (5 bases). The germline CDR1 and CDR2 sequences are SGHNT and YENEEA. There are 13 residues in the CDR3. V lost 1 base and J 4 bases, leaving 7 bases between the germline ends. CDR3 amino acids: CASSLVGVYGYTF. The CDR3 DNA reads as TGTGCCAGCAGCTTAGTGGGGGTCTATGGCTACACCTTC.

This chain joins TRBV18 and TRBJ1-6; TRBD1 matches at 8 bases. V shed 3 bases and J 7 bases; nucleotides not matched to a gene: 8. Germline V gives CDR1 KGHSH, CDR2 LQKENI. This CDR3 has 16 residues. CDR3 loop: CASSPTRQGNNSPLHF. For the CDR3, the DNA is TGTGCCAGCTCACCTACAAGACAGGGGAACAATTCACCCCTCCACTTT.

CDR3 nucleotide sequence: TGTGCCAGCAATAAGGGGCAGGGGGCCGGCTACACCTTC. Translated: CASNKGQGAGYTF. The chain couples TRBV28 to TRBJ1-2, with 8 bases matching TRBD1. The V segment lost 7 bases and the J segment 8 bases; nucleotides outside the gene matches: 9. Looked up from germline, CDR1 is MDHEN and CDR2 is SYDVKM. The CDR3 is made up of 13 amino acids.

This rearrangement joins TRBV7-2 to TRBJ2-3; tentative D call: TRBD2 (7 bases). Trimming stripped 4 bases from V and 1 base from J, with 15 bases between. This CDR3 is built from 16 residues. Germline V gene data show CDR1 as SGHTA and CDR2 as FQGNSA. CDR3 residues: CASSSQRGGRTDTQYF. The CDR3 bases are TGTGCCAGCAGCTCCCAGAGGGGGGGTCGCACAGATACGCAGTATTTT.

This sequence joins TRBV27 and TRBJ1-4; D possibly corresponds to TRBD1 (5 bases). The CDR3 totals 16 residues. Trimming shortened V by 6 bases and J by 0 bases, and 14 bases separated the two germline ends. Germline CDR1 is MNHEY and CDR2 is SMNVEV (reference sequence). CDR3 DNA sequence: TGTGCCAGCAGCACGACAGACTATGCAACTAATGAAAAACTGTTTTTT. It is translated as CASSTTDYATNEKLFF.

The chain couples TRBV11-3 to TRBJ1-2, with TRBD1 identical over 7 bases. The V gene's germline CDR1 is SGHNT and CDR2 YENEEA. This CDR3 spans 13 amino acids. V was clipped by 3 bases and J by 7 bases; unmatched bases: 5. Written as DNA, the CDR3 is TGTGCCAGCAGCTTCGACAGGGTGATTGGCTACACCTTC. Translating gives CASSFDRVIGYTF.

The chain is built from TRBV5-4 and TRBJ1-1; 7 nucleotides match TRBD1. Germline CDR1 is SGHNT and CDR2 is YYREEE (reference sequence). This CDR3 has 14 residues. V lost 4 bases to trimming and J lost 5 bases; unmatched junction nucleotides: 8. This CDR3 reads CASSGRGLGTEAFF. CDR3 sequence (DNA): TGTGCCAGCAGCGGTAGGGGGCTGGGGACTGAAGCTTTCTTT. Variable domain in full (rest from reference TRBV5-4 and TRBJ1-1): ETGVTQSPTHLIKTRGQQVTLRCSSQSGHNTVSWYQQALGQGPQFIFQYYREEENGRGNFPPRFSGLQFPNYSSELNVNALELDDSALYLCASSGRGLGTEAFFGQGTRLTVV.

The chain links TRBV15 to TRBJ1-2, with D possibly TRBD1 on 5 matching bases. This CDR3 is 16 amino acids long. The V end lost 5 bases, the J end lost 4 bases, and 20 bases lay between the germline ends. Germline V gives CDR1 LNHNV, CDR2 YYDKDF (reference sequence). The CDR3 region has the DNA TGTGCCACCAGCGTCGGGGGGAAGATTTCAATCTATGGCTACACCTTC. Residues: CATSVGGKISIYGYTF.

This clone occurred once. V and J are TRBV29-1 and TRBJ2-1; tentative D call: TRBD1 (7 bases). The length of the CDR3 is 14 residues. Germline V CDR1 and CDR2: SQVTM, ANQGSEA. The V end lost 3 bases, the J end lost 6 bases, and 15 bases lay between the germline ends. CDR3 protein: CSVDMGQGGNEQFF. The CDR3 region has the DNA TGCAGCGTTGACATGGGCCAGGGGGGCAATGAGCAGTTCTTC.